These 27 T cell receptor beta chains were all obtained from the same sample, sequenced in a study of blood T cell repertoires in COVID-19. Clones were read by immunoSEQ multiplex PCR, and TCRdb kept only the in-frame ones, dropping some. Here the sample spans 130,000 or so clones, 84% being singletons. The specimen was peripheral blood. These receptors were obtained from a man aged 55 to 70 with acute or convalescent COVID-19.

This chain joins TRBV5-6 and TRBJ1-6; 7 nucleotides align to TRBD1. CDR1 and CDR2 (germline): SGHDT, YYEEEE. V was pared by 3 bases and J by 4 bases, with 7 bases of the junction left unmatched. The CDR3 consists of 16 residues. The CDR3 region has the DNA TGTGCCAGCAGCTCGGGACAGACTCGATATAATTCACCCCTCCACTTT. This sequence encodes CASSSGQTRYNSPLHF.

This clone was detected only a few times. The chain joins TRBV12-5 to TRBJ1-5; D is possibly TRBD1 (5 bases). This CDR3 is 16 amino acids long. V gave up 0 bases and J gave up 8 bases, with 17 bases separating them. CDR1 and CDR2 (germline): LGHNT, FRNRAP. In DNA form, the CDR3 reads TGTGCTAGTGGTTTGGTACGCCAGGGCCTTCAAAAGCCCCAGCATTTT. Translating gives CASGLVRQGLQKPQHF.

The chain combines TRBV28 with TRBJ1-3; TRBD1 might be the D (5 bases). Germline CDR1 and CDR2: MDHEN and SYDVKM. V was pared by 5 bases and J by 0 bases, with 11 bases between. This CDR3 comprises 15 residues. The CDR3 is CASSPPTGSGNTIYF. CDR3 DNA sequence: TGTGCCAGCAGTCCCCCCACAGGCTCTGGAAACACCATATATTTT.

In DNA form, the CDR3 reads TGTGCCAGCAATGCGGGGTTAGGCACTGAAGCTTTCTTT. Translated, it gives CASNAGLGTEAFF. This chain uses TRBV5-6 with TRBJ1-1; D remains ambiguous. Germline CDR1 and CDR2: SGHDT and YYEEEE. CDR3 length: 13 residues. The V and J ends lost 6 bases and 4 bases respectively, with 13 bases between them.

V gene TRBV19 combines with J gene TRBJ1-2; the match to TRBD1 covers 7 bases. The CDR3 length is 15 residues. Germline CDR1 reads LNHDA; CDR2 reads SQIVND (reference sequence). V lost 5 bases, J lost 2 bases, and 8 bases stayed unmatched. The CDR3 DNA reads TGTGCCAGTAGTCGACGACTGGACAGGAACTATGGCTACACCTTC. Amino acids: CASSRRLDRNYGYTF.

This clone was seen a single time. The chain uses TRBV6-5 and TRBJ2-3; possible D gene TRBD2, 5 bases. V shed 8 bases and J shed 0 bases, with 12 bases lying between them. The CDR3 runs to 14 residues. From germline, CDR1 is MNHEY and CDR2 SVGAGI. The CDR3 is CASRRSGSTDTQYF. For the CDR3, the DNA is TGTGCCAGCCGCCGATCGGGAAGCACAGATACGCAGTATTTT.

The chain employs TRBV10-1 and TRBJ2-1, with 8 positions matching TRBD2. Germline assignment: CDR1 WNHNN and CDR2 SYGVQD (reference sequence). The J segment lost 2 bases and the V segment lost 0 bases, leaving 6 bases of the junction unmatched. This CDR3 contains 17 residues. The CDR3 region is CASSESWRGATYNEQFF. In DNA form, the CDR3 reads TGCGCCAGCAGTGAGTCCTGGCGGGGGGCTACCTACAATGAGCAGTTCTTC.

This clone was recorded once. The J gene is TRBJ1-6, the V gene TRBV6-5; no clear D. This CDR3 region has 13 residues. The V gene's germline CDR1 is MNHEY and CDR2 SVGAGI. V was pared by 11 bases and J by 3 bases, with 11 bases between. The CDR3 is CAGSGLYNSPLHF. CDR3 nucleotides: TGTGCCGGTAGCGGCCTCTATAATTCACCCCTCCACTTT.

V and J are TRBV18 and TRBJ1-4, with D possibly being TRBD1 (6 bases). The CDR3 runs to 14 residues. Germline lookup yields CDR1 KGHSH and CDR2 LQKENI. V gave up 3 bases and J gave up 5 bases, with 10 bases separating them. The CDR3 sequence is CASSPWQGNEKLFF. For the CDR3, the DNA is TGTGCCAGCTCACCCTGGCAGGGGAATGAAAAACTGTTTTTT.

The chain combines TRBV5-1 with TRBJ2-5; D is unclear. This CDR3 contains 13 residues. The V end lost 0 bases, the J end lost 5 bases, and 8 bases lay between the germline ends. Per the germline V gene, CDR1 is SGHRS and CDR2 is YFSETQ. The CDR3 protein is CASSLATGETQYF. CDR3 coding DNA: TGCGCCAGCAGCTTGGCCACTGGTGAGACCCAGTACTTC.

This rearrangement joins TRBV12-3 or TRBV12-4 to TRBJ1-3; D is uncertain. V was cut by 1 base and J by 3 bases, with 4 bases left in between. The CDR3 has 13 amino acids. DNA of the CDR3: TGTGCCAGCAGTTTAGGGAGTGGAAACACCATATATTTT. It translates to CASSLGSGNTIYF.

V and J are TRBV12-3 or TRBV12-4 and TRBJ2-1; the D gene is possibly TRBD2 (6 bases). The CDR3 is 12 amino acids. Trimming removed 5 bases at V and 7 bases at J, with 9 bases between. The CDR3: CASSTRGNEQFF. The CDR3 region has the DNA TGTGCCAGCAGTACCCGGGGGAATGAGCAGTTCTTC.

The chain combines TRBV21-1 with TRBJ2-7; the table calls TRBD2, which could not be checked here. TRBV21-1 is deemed a pseudogene. The CDR3 has 15 amino acids. CDR3: CASSAQGGGPYEQYF. The CDR3 DNA is TGTGCCAGCAGCGCCCAGGGCGGGGGCCCCTACGAGCAGTACTTC.

This chain connects TRBV3-1 (or the pseudogene TRBV3-2) to TRBJ1-1; D is uncertain. The CDR3 runs to 14 residues. Trimming stripped 0 bases from V and 8 bases from J, with 13 bases between. Germline assignment: CDR1 LGHDT and CDR2 YNNKEL (reference sequence). Written as DNA, the CDR3 is TGTGCCAGCAGCCAAGATAGGAGGAATGTGGAAGCTTTCTTT. Protein product: CASSQDRRNVEAFF.

The CDR3 DNA reads as TGTGCCAGCAGTTACGGGGCAGGGGGGATTAATGAGCAGTTCTTC. This gives the protein CASSYGAGGINEQFF. V gene TRBV6-2 or TRBV6-3 combines with J gene TRBJ2-1, with D perhaps TRBD1 (7 bases). V dropped 2 bases and J dropped 7 bases, with 15 bases sitting between them. Germline assignment: CDR1 MNHEY and CDR2 SVGEGT. CDR3 length equals 15 residues.

V is TRBV7-8 and J is TRBJ2-7; D is unclear. This CDR3 is built from 13 residues. Germline V lookup: CDR1 SGHVS, CDR2 FQNEAQ. Trimming removed 5 bases from V and 0 bases from J, with 8 bases in between. The DNA of the CDR3 is TGTGCCAGCAGCCCGTCTTACTCCTACGAGCAGTACTTC. Amino acid sequence: CASSPSYSYEQYF.

V is TRBV3-1 (or the pseudogene TRBV3-2) and J is TRBJ1-1; a possible D gene is TRBD1 (5 bases). V shed 0 bases and J shed 3 bases, with 14 bases lying between them. Germline V CDR1 and CDR2: LGHDT, YNNKEL (reference sequence). The CDR3 sequence is 16 residues long. The DNA of the CDR3 is TGTGCCAGCAGCCAAGATGACAGTGCAAGCGACACTGAAGCTTTCTTT. Translating gives CASSQDDSASDTEAFF.

The rearrangement uses TRBV5-4 and TRBJ2-5; maybe TRBD1 (6 bases). The CDR3 has 13 residues. CDR1 and CDR2 from the germline V gene are SGHNT and YYREEE (reference sequence). Trimming cost V 3 bases and J 2 bases, with 8 bases left between them. DNA for the CDR3: TGTGCCAGCAGCTCCAGGGGACAAGAGACCCAGTACTTC. Amino acid sequence: CASSSRGQETQYF.

The J gene is TRBJ1-3, the V gene TRBV27; D unresolved. Between the trimmed V and J ends, which lost 0 bases and 4 bases, there was a span of 4 bases. Germline V CDR1 and CDR2: MNHEY, SMNVEV (reference sequence). The CDR3 covers 13 residues. The CDR3 reads CASSLSTGNTIYF. The DNA for the CDR3 is TGTGCCAGCAGTTTATCGACAGGAAACACCATATATTTT.

This chain joins TRBV7-2 and TRBJ2-5; D gene ambiguous. V was pared by 4 bases and J by 7 bases, with 16 bases between. The CDR3 sequence is 14 residues long. CDR1 and CDR2 from the germline V gene are SGHTA and FQGNSA. This CDR3 reads CASSYASQVATQYF. CDR3 nucleotide sequence: TGTGCCAGCAGCTATGCCTCCCAGGTTGCGACCCAGTACTTC.

This chain links TRBV2 with TRBJ1-1; D is perhaps TRBD1 (5 bases). The V end lost 2 bases, the J end lost 4 bases, and 11 bases lay between the germline ends. The CDR3 loop spans 14 amino acids. Germline CDR1 and CDR2: SNHLY and FYNNEI. The DNA for the CDR3 is TGTGCCAGCAGTGAAAGGGAGGGGCCCACTGAAGCTTTCTTT. Protein: CASSEREGPTEAFF.

The chain carries TRBV19 and TRBJ1-1; 10 bases are shared with TRBD1. The CDR3 runs to 13 residues. Per the germline V gene, CDR1 is LNHDA and CDR2 is SQIVND (reference sequence). Trimming took 7 bases from V and 5 from J; bases not matched to a gene: 4. CDR3 coding DNA: TGTGCCAGTATGGGACAGGGGCTAACTGAAGCTTTCTTT. Residues: CASMGQGLTEAFF. Based on the CDR3 plus reference TRBV19 and TRBJ1-1, the full variable domain is DGGITQSPKYLFRKEGQNVTLSCEQNLNHDAMYWYRQDPGQGLRLIYYSQIVNDFQKGDIAEGYSVSREKKESFPLTVTSAQKNPTAFYLCASMGQGLTEAFFGQGTRLTVV.

This clone has just one count. An end of the junction differs from the germline gene, which may be a read error. This chain joins TRBV5-6 and TRBJ2-2; the match to TRBD1 covers 9 bases. The germline gives CDR1 SGHDT, CDR2 YYEEEE. The CDR3 length is 16 residues. The chain's CDR3 is CASTLAGTGYTGELFF. CDR3 nucleotide sequence: TGTGCCAGCACCTTGGCCGGGACAGGGTACACCGGGGAGCTGTTTTTT.

This clone occurred once. The chain joins TRBV12-3 or TRBV12-4 to TRBJ1-1; D ambiguous. Trimming pared 5 bases from V and 1 base from J, leaving 8 bases between. The CDR3 is made up of 13 amino acids. Here the CDR3 DNA reads TGTGCCAGCAGTGAGATATCGAACACTGAAGCTTTCTTT. Translating it yields CASSEISNTEAFF.

There are a few counts of this clone. The CDR3 sequence: CASSFFGANVLTF. DNA of the CDR3: TGTGCCAGCAGCTTCTTTGGGGCCAACGTCCTGACTTTC. The chain employs TRBV11-2 and TRBJ2-6; D unresolved. The ends were cut back, 3 bases at V and 3 bases at J, with 3 bases in the middle. The V gene's germline CDR1 is SGHAT and CDR2 FQNNGV. The CDR3 consists of 13 residues.

This clone was seen a handful of times. The V gene is TRBV7-8, the J gene TRBJ2-1, with 9 bases lining up with TRBD2. The CDR3 length is 16 residues. V lost 5 bases to trimming and J lost 7 bases; unmatched junction nucleotides: 12. Germline CDR1 SGHVS, CDR2 FQNEAQ. The CDR3 sequence is CASSIPIAGAANEQFF. CDR3 in DNA: TGTGCCAGCAGCATACCGATAGCGGGAGCTGCTAATGAGCAGTTCTTC.

The chain carries TRBV5-1 and TRBJ1-2, with 7 bases aligning to TRBD1. V gave up 4 bases and J gave up 2 bases; unmatched junction bases: 8. Germline V gene data show CDR1 as SGHRS and CDR2 as YFSETQ. CDR3 length equals 15 residues. The CDR3 nucleotides are TGCGCCAGCAGCCTCCGACAGGGAGGCAACTATGGCTACACCTTC. This sequence encodes CASSLRQGGNYGYTF.